Listed here are 29 T cell receptor beta chains from one sample, sequenced in a study of blood T cell repertoires in COVID-19. Using immunoSEQ multiplex PCR, the repertoire was profiled, and TCRdb retains in-frame clones only, with some absent. The repertoire includes 350,000 to 450,000 clones, around 87% of them detected once, and 2.3% sits in the top ten. Sequencing used peripheral blood. Every receptor here comes from a woman in her sixties with COVID-19, enrolled during active disease.

The rearrangement joins TRBV3-1 (or the pseudogene TRBV3-2) to TRBJ1-1; D is undetermined. CDR1 is LGHDT, CDR2 YNNKEL, per germline (reference sequence). This CDR3 has 15 residues. Trimming took off 2 bases at V and 0 bases at J, with 10 bases between the two ends. CDR3 residues: CASSQRGLVNTEAFF. DNA for the CDR3: TGTGCCAGCAGCCAACGCGGGTTGGTGAACACTGAAGCTTTCTTT.

V gene TRBV5-4 combines with J gene TRBJ2-7, with 9 bases that match TRBD1. The CDR3 sequence is 14 residues long. V trimming: 2 bases; J trimming: 5 bases; junction bases outside the gene matches: 5. Germline CDR1 SGHNT, CDR2 YYREEE (reference sequence). The CDR3 region has the DNA TGTGCCAGCAGCTTCCGGGACAGGGAGCACGAGCAGTACTTC. Translation: CASSFRDREHEQYF.

The chain employs TRBV2 and TRBJ1-1, with D unresolved. The V end was cut by 8 bases, the J end by 4 bases, with 11 bases between. This CDR3 is 12 amino acids long. CDR1 and CDR2 (germline): SNHLY, FYNNEI. The CDR3 here is CASSGSTTEAFF. For the CDR3, the DNA is TGTGCCAGCTCGGGGTCGACCACTGAAGCTTTCTTT.

The chain couples TRBV6-5 to TRBJ2-5, with D unclear. The CDR3 is made up of 12 amino acids. V shed 5 bases and J shed 5 bases, with 9 bases lying between them. CDR1 and CDR2 (germline): MNHEY, SVGAGI. The CDR3, as DNA: TGTGCCAGCAGTCCTCCACTTGAGACCCAGTACTTC. Its protein product is CASSPPLETQYF.

The chain is built from TRBV15 and TRBJ1-5; TRBD1 matches 10 bases. Germline assignment: CDR1 LNHNV and CDR2 YYDKDF (reference sequence). The CDR3 runs 16 residues. V was clipped by 2 bases and J by 2 bases; unmatched bases: 3. The CDR3 coding sequence is TGTGCCACCAGCAGAAGACAGGGGGCAGGCAATCAGCCCCAGCATTTT. Amino acid sequence: CATSRRQGAGNQPQHF.

This clone was counted between two and nine times. CDR3 nucleotide sequence: TGTGCCAGCAGCTTAGAGAGCTTTGAGCCCCAGCATTTT. Protein: CASSLESFEPQHF. The chain carries TRBV7-9 and TRBJ1-5, with no clear D. The germline gives CDR1 SEHNR, CDR2 FQNEAQ (reference sequence). This CDR3 is built from 13 residues. The ends were cut back, 1 base at V and 8 bases at J, with 9 bases in the middle.

The chain is built from TRBV6-5 and TRBJ2-3; 11 bases are shared with TRBD2. This CDR3 comprises 12 residues. Germline V gene data show CDR1 as MNHEY and CDR2 as SVGAGI. J gave up 14 bases and V 8 bases, and 9 bases lay outside the gene matches. The CDR3 loop reads CASGTIAGGRYF. The CDR3 nucleotides read TGTGCCAGCGGCACGATAGCGGGGGGGAGGTATTTT.

The chain is built from TRBV6-5 and TRBJ2-1; 13 positions match TRBD2. The V gene's germline CDR1 is MNHEY and CDR2 SVGAGI. V gave up 10 bases and J gave up 6 bases; unmatched junction bases: 9. This CDR3 contains 15 residues. CDR3 sequence reads: CANKLLAGGINEQFF. In DNA, the CDR3 is TGTGCCAACAAGCTACTAGCGGGGGGGATCAATGAGCAGTTCTTC.

The chain has TRBV9 and TRBJ2-7, with 7 bases fitting TRBD1. J gave up 4 bases and V 4 bases, and 11 bases lay outside the gene matches. The length of the CDR3 is 15 residues. Germline-derived CDR1 and CDR2 are SGDLS and YYNGEE. The CDR3 is CASSPDQGRGYEQYF. The CDR3, as DNA: TGTGCCAGCAGCCCGGACCAGGGCAGGGGGTACGAGCAGTACTTC.

The chain uses TRBV7-6 and TRBJ2-7; TRBD2 matches at 7 bases. The CDR3 has 16 amino acids. Looked up from germline, CDR1 is SGHVS and CDR2 is FNYEAQ. Trimming at V came to 0 bases and at J to 6 bases, leaving 11 bases not matched to a gene. CDR3 bases: TGTGCCAGCAGCTTAGCCCTCGGGGGGTTTCCCTCCGAGCAGTACTTC. Its protein is CASSLALGGFPSEQYF.

This clone was recorded only once. The chain has TRBV15 and TRBJ1-5; D is perhaps TRBD1 (6 bases). The CDR3 length is 15 residues. Germline CDR1 reads LNHNV; CDR2 reads YYDKDF (reference sequence). V lost 6 bases, J lost 0 bases, and 12 bases lay in between. CDR3 region: CATRDSLNSNQPQHF. CDR3 nucleotide sequence: TGTGCCACCAGGGACAGCCTTAATAGCAATCAGCCCCAGCATTTT.

The chain employs TRBV4-2 and TRBJ2-1, with 7 bases aligning to TRBD1. This CDR3 contains 14 residues. V was clipped by 4 bases and J by 4 bases; unmatched bases: 4. Germline lookup yields CDR1 LGHNA and CDR2 YNFKEQ. CDR3 sequence (DNA): TGTGCCAGCAGCCCCCAGACAGGGTACAATGAGCAGTTCTTC. This codes for CASSPQTGYNEQFF.

This clone was recorded once. CDR3 in amino acids: CASSPLTSGGVDEQFF. For the CDR3, the DNA is TGCGCCAGCAGCCCGCTGACTAGCGGGGGGGTGGATGAGCAGTTCTTC. The V gene is TRBV5-1, the J gene TRBJ2-1; 14 nucleotides agree with TRBD2. CDR1 and CDR2 from the germline V gene are SGHRS and YFSETQ. Trimming removed 4 bases from V and 8 bases from J; junction bases left unmatched: 8. The CDR3 runs 16 residues.

The chain couples TRBV5-6 to TRBJ2-2; weak D call: TRBD1 (8 bases). Germline assignment: CDR1 SGHDT and CDR2 YYEEEE. The V end lost 2 bases, the J end lost 5 bases, and 16 bases lay between the germline ends. The CDR3 loop spans 16 amino acids. The CDR3 reads CASSFRQGRGTGELFF. The CDR3 region has the DNA TGTGCCAGCAGCTTCCGACAGGGGAGGGGGACCGGGGAGCTGTTTTTT.

This clone is a singleton in its sample. In DNA, the CDR3 is TGTGCCAGCAGTTCGAGCGGGGGAGGGACCCAGTACTTC. It yields the protein CASSSSGGGTQYF. V usage is TRBV12-3 or TRBV12-4 and J usage is TRBJ2-5; 8 nucleotides align to TRBD2. The CDR3 runs 13 residues. The V and J ends lost 4 bases and 7 bases, in that order; junction bases with no gene match: 5.

The chain uses TRBV6-5 and TRBJ2-1, with a tentative D call TRBD1 (5 bases). With 7 bases removed from V and 7 bases from J, the gap between germline ends came to 20 bases. Germline V CDR1 and CDR2: MNHEY, SVGAGI. The CDR3 length is 15 residues. DNA of the CDR3: TGTGCCAGCAATCAGGGCCAACCAAGACGAAATGAGCAGTTCTTC. Protein product: CASNQGQPRRNEQFF.

The chain employs TRBV7-2 and TRBJ1-2; a possible D gene is TRBD1 (6 bases). Trimming removed 5 bases from V and 0 bases from J, with 22 bases in between. CDR1 is SGHTA and CDR2 is FQGNSA in the germline V gene. The CDR3 contains 18 residues. CDR3 region: CASSGSFGTSLTNYGYTF. DNA for the CDR3: TGTGCCAGCAGCGGATCCTTCGGGACAAGTTTAACTAACTATGGCTACACCTTC.

V gene TRBV19 combines with J gene TRBJ1-2; TRBD1 matches 11 bases. Unmatched junction bases numbered 8, after V lost 6 bases and J lost 8 bases. This CDR3 has 14 residues. Germline V CDR1 and CDR2: LNHDA, SQIVND (reference sequence). The CDR3 region has the DNA TGTGCCAGTAGCAGGACAGGGGGCGCGGAAGGCTACACCTTC. Its protein product is CASSRTGGAEGYTF.

The chain links TRBV3-1 (or the pseudogene TRBV3-2) to TRBJ2-3, with 11 bases identical to TRBD2. The CDR3 runs 18 residues. Germline V CDR1 and CDR2: LGHDT, YNNKEL (reference sequence). The V segment lost 1 base and the J segment 3 bases; nucleotides outside the gene matches: 9. The CDR3 here is CASSQVSLAGGGTDTQYF. CDR3 sequence (DNA): TGTGCCAGCAGCCAAGTTTCCCTAGCGGGGGGAGGGACAGATACGCAGTATTTT.

The chain is built from TRBV7-9 and TRBJ2-5, with 9 bases lining up with TRBD2. The CDR3 has 16 residues. The V gene's germline CDR1 is SEHNR and CDR2 FQNEAQ (reference sequence). After removal of 4 bases from V and 1 base from J, the junction contained 7 bases not matched to a gene. CDR3 in amino acids: CASSSVRGGAQETQYF. In DNA form, the CDR3 reads TGTGCCAGCAGCTCAGTGCGGGGGGGAGCCCAAGAGACCCAGTACTTC.

This clone has a single count. The chain joins TRBV25-1 to TRBJ2-2; tentative D call: TRBD1 (6 bases). V was shortened by 2 bases and J by 4 bases, with 14 bases between the two germline ends. This CDR3 is built from 16 residues. CDR1 is MGHDK, CDR2 SYGVNS, per germline. This CDR3 is CASSETGNLGTGELFF. CDR3 coding DNA: TGTGCCAGCAGTGAAACAGGGAATCTGGGCACCGGGGAGCTGTTTTTT. The complete variable domain, with remaining parts taken from reference TRBV25-1 and TRBJ2-2, reads EADIYQTPRYLVIGTGKKITLECSQTMGHDKMYWYQQDPGMELHLIHYSYGVNSTEKGDLSSESTVSRIRTEHFPLTLESARPSHTSQYLCASSETGNLGTGELFFGEGSRLTVL.

This chain uses TRBV3-1 (or the pseudogene TRBV3-2) with TRBJ2-2; 9 nucleotides align to TRBD1. The CDR3 sequence is 15 residues long. Germline V gene data show CDR1 as LGHDT and CDR2 as YNNKEL (reference sequence). Germline trimming cut 5 bases from V and 6 bases from J; bases unmatched to any gene: 7. CDR3 sequence: CASSYFGQGPGELFF. The CDR3 bases are TGTGCCAGCAGCTACTTTGGACAGGGGCCCGGGGAGCTGTTTTTT.

The rearrangement uses TRBV5-1 and TRBJ2-1; 8 bases fit TRBD2. CDR3 size: 15 residues. Germline V gene data show CDR1 as SGHRS and CDR2 as YFSETQ. V lost 2 bases and J lost 3; bases outside the gene matches: 4. The CDR3: CASSFLAGLYNEQFF. The CDR3, as DNA: TGCGCCAGCAGCTTTCTAGCGGGTCTCTACAATGAGCAGTTCTTC. The full variable domain, completed using reference TRBV5-1 and TRBJ2-1, is KAGVTQTPRYLIKTRGQQVTLSCSPISGHRSVSWYQQTPGQGLQFLFEYFSETQRNKGNFPGRFSGRQFSNSRSEMNVSTLELGDSALYLCASSFLAGLYNEQFFGPGTRLTVL.

The chain is built from TRBV19 and TRBJ2-7; D might be TRBD2 (5 bases). CDR3 length: 13 amino acids. Germline values: CDR1 LNHDA, CDR2 SQIVND (reference sequence). The ends were cut back, 3 bases at V and 5 bases at J, with 11 bases in the middle. The CDR3 here is CASSIGESHEQYF. The CDR3 region has the DNA TGTGCCAGTAGTATCGGGGAATCCCACGAGCAGTACTTC. Filled out from reference TRBV19 and TRBJ2-7, the complete variable domain reads DGGITQSPKYLFRKEGQNVTLSCEQNLNHDAMYWYRQDPGQGLRLIYYSQIVNDFQKGDIAEGYSVSREKKESFPLTVTSAQKNPTAFYLCASSIGESHEQYFGPGTRLTVT.

J is TRBJ2-7 and V is TRBV18; possibly TRBD1 for D (6 bases). Deletions cut 6 bases from V and 5 bases from J, with 20 bases between. CDR3 length equals 15 residues. Germline V lookup: CDR1 KGHSH, CDR2 LQKENI. The CDR3 nucleotides read TGTGCCAGCTCGCCTCAAAGGGCAGGGGTCCACGAGCAGTACTTC. Translated, it gives CASSPQRAGVHEQYF.

This chain's CDR3 is CASSPLERQVPYSPLHF. For the CDR3, the DNA is TGTGCCAGCTCACCCTTGGAAAGACAGGTCCCTTATTCACCCCTCCACTTT. The genes are TRBV18 and TRBJ1-6; tentative D call: TRBD1 (6 bases). Germline V gene lookup returns CDR1 KGHSH and CDR2 LQKENI. The CDR3 runs to 17 residues. Trimming shortened V by 3 bases and J by 8 bases, and 20 bases separated the two germline ends.

The chain is built from TRBV24-1 and TRBJ1-5, with D uncertain. The CDR3 is 14 amino acids. Germline V gives CDR1 KGHDR, CDR2 SFDVKD. Deletions cut 5 bases from V and 7 bases from J, with 14 bases between. As DNA, the CDR3 is TGTGCCACCAGTGTGAGGGATCCGGGACAGCCCCAGCATTTT. It specifies CATSVRDPGQPQHF.

The V gene is TRBV6-5, the J gene TRBJ1-5, with TRBD1 matching over 9 bases. The trim removed 6 bases at V and 5 bases at J, leaving 8 bases unmatched. The CDR3 runs 15 residues. Germline V gene sequence: CDR1 MNHEY, CDR2 SVGAGI. The CDR3 reads CASSTGTGLHQPQHF. DNA of the CDR3: TGTGCCAGCAGCACCGGGACAGGGTTGCATCAGCCCCAGCATTTT.

This chain uses TRBV19 with TRBJ1-1; 9 bases line up with TRBD1. The CDR3 extends over 17 amino acids. Germline values: CDR1 LNHDA, CDR2 SQIVND (reference sequence). The ends lost 4 bases at V and 11 bases at J; junction bases unmatched: 20. The CDR3 loop is CASSTYSETGTGSWAFF. The CDR3 bases are TGTGCCAGTAGTACGTATTCGGAGACCGGGACAGGGTCTTGGGCTTTCTTT.